The sample holds a few counts of the clone carrying this T cell receptor beta chain. This sample was taken from a study of blood T cell repertoires in COVID-19. About the study: The study drew acute and convalescent COVID-19 samples from the United States, Italy and Spain. Sample material is recorded as cDNA or gDNA derived from T cells, B-cell-depleted T cells, or PBMCs.

The CDR3 has 16 amino acids. V was trimmed by 7 bases and J by 0 bases, leaving 16 bases between them. Germline V gives CDR1 LNHDA, CDR2 SQIVND (reference sequence). Per the authors' pipeline: Amplifying reference gene primers gave estimates of nucleated cell counts. Measured with immunoSEQ multiplex PCR; TCRdb has only the in-frame clones, and not every one. Clone size and the V and J calls come from that table; the DNA yielded D and trimming. The repertoire holds about 87,000 clones, with approximately 85% as singletons. The sample consisted of peripheral blood. The TCR originated in a woman aged 80 or older with COVID-19, enrolled during active disease. This rearrangement joins TRBV19 to TRBJ1-3, with a weak D call TRBD1 (6 bases). The CDR3 loop is CASTRGSPSSGNTIYF. In DNA, the CDR3 is TGTGCCAGTACTAGGGGGTCCCCGAGCTCTGGAAACACCATATATTTT.